The rows below give T cell receptor beta chains drawn from one sample of a study of vaccination and CD4 T cells after COVID-19. TCRdb reprocessed the PCR reads via MiXCR and lists one record per CDR3 protein. The sample lists roughly 23,000 distinct CDR3 sequences, roughly 65% occurring once. No antigen has been assigned to these receptors. The sequencing here drew on CD4+ T cells from blood, cultured in vitro, taken after SARS-CoV-2 vaccination. The receptor set was obtained from a human donor who received a COVID-19 vaccine. CDR3s include the opening cysteine and the closing phenylalanine or tryptophan. The D gene is left open where the match is weak.

d_gene,j_gene,v_gene,CDR3aa
.,TRBJ2-5,TRBV6-5,CASSYRSGRETQYF
.,TRBJ2-2,TRBV7-9,CASSSGAGELFF
TRBD2,TRBJ2-1,TRBV7-2,CASSPVIAGDYNEQFF
TRBD1,TRBJ1-2,TRBV2,CASSGTGDGGYTF
TRBD2,TRBJ2-3,TRBV7-6,CASSPTSGTDTQYF
.,TRBJ2-1,TRBV15,CATSREADNEQFF
.,TRBJ1-6,TRBV6-5,CASSYSSTGSPYNTPLHF
.,TRBJ1-5,TRBV6-1,CASRGETDSNQPQHF
TRBD2,TRBJ2-5,TRBV7-6,CASSPHSGEGETQYF
.,TRBJ2-2,TRBV20-1,CSAGDLLNTGELFF
.,TRBJ2-1,TRBV15,CATSRDRSSSNEQFF
.,TRBJ2-3,TRBV6-2/TRBV6-3,CASSRSTDTQYF
.,TRBJ1-6,TRBV20-1,CSARTRSYNSPLHF
.,TRBJ2-2,TRBV19,CASSIGAGVNTGELFF
.,TRBJ1-1,TRBV30,CAWNSGWATEAFF
.,TRBJ1-6,TRBV6-1,CASSVGVYNSPLHF
.,TRBJ2-7,TRBV6-5,CASSYEGGSYEQYF
.,TRBJ2-7,TRBV7-2,CASSLERRPYEQYF
.,TRBJ1-2,TRBV20-1,CSARQRENYGYTF
TRBD1,TRBJ1-1,TRBV11-3,CASSLQDRTFF
.,TRBJ1-5,TRBV20-1,CSASRKDQPQHF
.,TRBJ1-2,TRBV6-2/TRBV6-3,CASSLEDYGYTF
.,TRBJ1-1,TRBV6-1,CASIGSRSATEAFF
.,TRBJ2-5,TRBV5-1,CASRPGFEETQYF
TRBD1,TRBJ2-5,TRBV15,CATSRPTTGGGSGVTQYF
TRBD1,TRBJ1-4,TRBV6-4,CASIARDREYEKLFF
.,TRBJ1-2,TRBV6-1,CASSRNTGPNYGYTF
TRBD2,TRBJ2-1,TRBV9,CASSVTSGGANEQFF
TRBD1,TRBJ1-5,TRBV20-1,CSARGDRGHSWPQHF
.,TRBJ2-1,TRBV7-8,CASSLAGEYNEQFF
.,TRBJ2-3,TRBV10-3,CAIMGRPTDTQYF
.,TRBJ2-7,TRBV24-1,CATSAGHEQYF